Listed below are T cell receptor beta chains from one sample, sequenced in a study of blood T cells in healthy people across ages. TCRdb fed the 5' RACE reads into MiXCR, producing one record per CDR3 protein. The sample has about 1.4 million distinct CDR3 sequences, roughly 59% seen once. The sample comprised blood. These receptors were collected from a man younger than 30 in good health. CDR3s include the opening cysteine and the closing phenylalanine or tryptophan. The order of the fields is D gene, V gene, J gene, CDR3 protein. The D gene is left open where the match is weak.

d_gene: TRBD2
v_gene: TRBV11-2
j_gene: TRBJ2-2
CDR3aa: CASSGRLAGGGGNTGELFF

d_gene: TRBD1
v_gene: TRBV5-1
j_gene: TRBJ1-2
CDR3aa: CASSSGGDGYGYTF

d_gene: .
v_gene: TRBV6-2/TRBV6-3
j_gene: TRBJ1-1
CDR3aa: CASSYAYGGSRNTEAFF

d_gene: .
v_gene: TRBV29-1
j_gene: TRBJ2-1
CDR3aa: CSVEETVEGNEQFF

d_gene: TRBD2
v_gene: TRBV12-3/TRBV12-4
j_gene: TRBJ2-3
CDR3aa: CASSPGTSGYSTDTQYF

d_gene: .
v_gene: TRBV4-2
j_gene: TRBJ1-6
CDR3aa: CASSQDVAGPEGYNSPLHF

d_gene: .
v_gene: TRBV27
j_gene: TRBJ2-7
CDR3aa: CASSTSEPSYYEQYF

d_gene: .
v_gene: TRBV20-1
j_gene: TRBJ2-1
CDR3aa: CSAPVATDYNEQFF

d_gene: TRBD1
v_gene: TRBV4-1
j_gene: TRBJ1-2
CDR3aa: CASSPSGQGFAGYTF

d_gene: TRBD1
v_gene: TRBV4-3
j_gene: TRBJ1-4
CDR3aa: CASSLDRVSDEKLFF

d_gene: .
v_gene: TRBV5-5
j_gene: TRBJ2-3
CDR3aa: CASTPPGLLDTQYF

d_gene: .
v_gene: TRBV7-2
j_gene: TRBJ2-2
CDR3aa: CASSPNLGSNTGELFF

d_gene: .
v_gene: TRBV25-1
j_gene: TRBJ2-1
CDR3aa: CASSEYPGPGNEQFF

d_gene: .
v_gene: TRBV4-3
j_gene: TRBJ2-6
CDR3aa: CASGQDRRTGANVLTF

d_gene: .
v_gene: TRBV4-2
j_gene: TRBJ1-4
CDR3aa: CASSQARQSTNEKLFF

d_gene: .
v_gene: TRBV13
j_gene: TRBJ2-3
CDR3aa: CASSPMGALGTDTQYF

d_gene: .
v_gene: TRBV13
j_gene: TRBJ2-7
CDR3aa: CASSLNSLGALYEQYF

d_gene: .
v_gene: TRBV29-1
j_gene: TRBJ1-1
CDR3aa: CSGTGTVAFF

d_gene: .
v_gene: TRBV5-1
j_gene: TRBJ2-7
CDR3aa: CASSLGSSTYEQYF

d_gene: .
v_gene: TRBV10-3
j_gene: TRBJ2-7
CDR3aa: CAISTGSQLYEQYF

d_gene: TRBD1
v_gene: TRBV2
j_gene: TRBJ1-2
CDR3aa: CASSEARDRAGYTF

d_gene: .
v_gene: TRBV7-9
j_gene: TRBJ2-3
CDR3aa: CASSFLKDTQYF

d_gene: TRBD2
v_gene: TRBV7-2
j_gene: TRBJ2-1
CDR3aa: CASSVLAGGPTGDNEQFF

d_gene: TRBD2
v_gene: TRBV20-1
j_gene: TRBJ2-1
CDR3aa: CSARVRAGAEQFF

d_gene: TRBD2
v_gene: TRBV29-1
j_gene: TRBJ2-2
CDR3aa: CSGEGIGGRTGELFF

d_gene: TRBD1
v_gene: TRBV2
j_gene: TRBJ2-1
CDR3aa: CAIRDPPDRNEQFF

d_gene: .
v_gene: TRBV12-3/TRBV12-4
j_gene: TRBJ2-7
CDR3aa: CASSFWGYEQYF

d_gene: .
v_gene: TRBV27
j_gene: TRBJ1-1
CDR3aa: CASSWEGDTEAFF

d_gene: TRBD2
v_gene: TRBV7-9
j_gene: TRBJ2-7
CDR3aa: CASSDPETSGSPYEQYF

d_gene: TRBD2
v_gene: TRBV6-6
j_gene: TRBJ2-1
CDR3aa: CASLSGGLAEQFF

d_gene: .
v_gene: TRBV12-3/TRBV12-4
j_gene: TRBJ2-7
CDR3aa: CASSLQLHNEQYF

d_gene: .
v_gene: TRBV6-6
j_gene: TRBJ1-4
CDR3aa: CASSRPEKLFF

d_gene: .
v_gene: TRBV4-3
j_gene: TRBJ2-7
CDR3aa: CARIGRTMAYEQYF

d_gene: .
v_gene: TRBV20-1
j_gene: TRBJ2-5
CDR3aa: CSAREQETQYF

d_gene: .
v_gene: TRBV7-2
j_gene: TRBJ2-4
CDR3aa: CASSHGQANIQYF

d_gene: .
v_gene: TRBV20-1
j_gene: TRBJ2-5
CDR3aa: CSAGLLLAGETQYF

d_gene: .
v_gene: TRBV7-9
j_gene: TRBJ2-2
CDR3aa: CASSARGTNTGELFF

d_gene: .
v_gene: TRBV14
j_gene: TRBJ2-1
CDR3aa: CASSQPDRGQFF

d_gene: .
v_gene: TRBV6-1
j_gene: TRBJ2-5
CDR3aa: CASSDGPIETQYF

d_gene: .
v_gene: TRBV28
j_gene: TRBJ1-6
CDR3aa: CASSTDTATSPLHF

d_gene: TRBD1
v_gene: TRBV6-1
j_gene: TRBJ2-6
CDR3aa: CASSWTGGNSGANVLTF

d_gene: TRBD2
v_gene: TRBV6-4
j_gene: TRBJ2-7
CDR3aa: CASSDPSSGGPSSYEQYF

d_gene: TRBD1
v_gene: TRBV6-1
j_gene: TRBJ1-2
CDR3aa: CASKEGAITNYGYTF

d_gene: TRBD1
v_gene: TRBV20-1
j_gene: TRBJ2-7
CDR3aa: CSARQGPYEQYF

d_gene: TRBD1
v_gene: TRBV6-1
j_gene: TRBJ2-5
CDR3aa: CASRRDRDETQYF

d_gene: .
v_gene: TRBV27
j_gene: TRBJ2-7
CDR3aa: CASSSQGKDYEQYF

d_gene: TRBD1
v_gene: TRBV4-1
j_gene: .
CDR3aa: CASSQDPPGQGAYEQYF

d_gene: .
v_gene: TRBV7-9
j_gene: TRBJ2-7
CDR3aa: CASSLELAGDYEQYF

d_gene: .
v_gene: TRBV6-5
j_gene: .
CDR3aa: CASSYGGAETQYF

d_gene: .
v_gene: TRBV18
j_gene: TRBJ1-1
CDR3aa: CASSPPKGVNTEAFF

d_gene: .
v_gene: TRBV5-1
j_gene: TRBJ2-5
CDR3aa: CASSRDGGYQETQYF

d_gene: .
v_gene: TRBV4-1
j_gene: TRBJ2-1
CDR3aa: CASSTRGERVNEQFF